The 16 T cell receptor beta chains below all came from one sample that was sequenced in a study of blood T cell repertoires in COVID-19. The table came from immunoSEQ multiplex PCR; TCRdb's copy has only in-frame clones and leaves some out. The repertoire includes 25,000 to 40,000 clones, roughly 91% of them detected once, and approximately 13% sits in the top ten. Material for sequencing was peripheral blood. The receptor source for this set is a man in his 70s with active COVID-19.

This sequence joins TRBV6-1 and TRBJ2-6, with D perhaps matching TRBD2 (6 bases). Germline V gene sequence: CDR1 MNHNS, CDR2 SASEGT. Trimming stripped 4 bases from V and 3 bases from J, with 16 bases between. This CDR3 is 17 amino acids long. The CDR3 reads CASSGQWRVDGANVLTF. DNA of the CDR3: TGTGCCAGCAGTGGCCAGTGGAGGGTAGATGGGGCCAACGTCCTGACTTTC.

The V gene is TRBV7-9, the J gene TRBJ2-1, with D hard to call. The CDR3 is 14 residues long. Germline CDR1 SEHNR, CDR2 FQNEAQ (reference sequence). V was pared by 1 base and J by 5 bases, with 9 bases between. The CDR3: CASSLGADHNEQFF. CDR3 coding DNA: TGTGCCAGCAGCTTAGGGGCAGACCACAATGAGCAGTTCTTC.

The chain couples TRBV2 to TRBJ2-4; 8 nucleotides agree with TRBD1. The J segment lost 5 bases and the V segment lost 3 bases, leaving 3 bases of the junction unmatched. Germline values: CDR1 SNHLY, CDR2 FYNNEI. This CDR3 contains 14 residues. This CDR3 reads CASSDRGRQNIQYF. Written as DNA, the CDR3 is TGTGCCAGCAGTGACAGGGGGCGACAAAACATTCAGTACTTC.

This sequence joins TRBV19 and TRBJ1-1; 12 bases are a match to TRBD1. Germline V gives CDR1 LNHDA, CDR2 SQIVND (reference sequence). This CDR3 is built from 15 residues. With 5 bases clipped from V and 6 bases from J, the junction kept 7 bases outside the gene matches. The DNA of the CDR3 is TGTGCCAGTAGTCCCCCGGGACAGGGGGCAGCTGAAGCTTTCTTT. Protein product: CASSPPGQGAAEAFF.

The chain combines TRBV6-2 or TRBV6-3 with TRBJ2-7, with TRBD1 identical over 9 bases. J gave up 9 bases and V 5 bases, and 8 bases lay outside the gene matches. This CDR3 spans 13 amino acids. CDR1 MNHEY and CDR2 SVGEGT come from the germline V gene. CDR3 loop: CASSAGTGTRQYF. The CDR3 region has the DNA TGTGCCAGCAGTGCCGGGACAGGGACGCGGCAGTACTTC.

This chain joins TRBV29-1 and TRBJ2-2, with 8 bases identical to TRBD1. With V trimmed by 7 bases and J by 1 base, 8 bases remained unmatched. The CDR3 length is 15 residues. Germline CDR1 reads SQVTM; CDR2 reads ANQGSEA. The CDR3 protein is CSARTGTGNTGELFF. CDR3 DNA: TGCAGCGCGCGAACCGGGACAGGGAACACCGGGGAGCTGTTTTTT.

This clone was counted once. V gene TRBV19 combines with J gene TRBJ2-1; tentative D call: TRBD2 (6 bases). V was shortened by 4 bases and J by 6 bases, with 16 bases between the two germline ends. The CDR3 spans 15 residues. From germline, CDR1 is LNHDA and CDR2 SQIVND (reference sequence). CDR3 in amino acids: CASSTGTGVLNEQFF. CDR3 nucleotides: TGTGCCAGTAGTACGGGGACGGGAGTCCTCAATGAGCAGTTCTTC.

Here the CDR3 reads CASSYDSGSYLEQYF. As DNA, the CDR3 is TGTGCCAGCAGTTACGATAGCGGGAGCTACCTCGAGCAGTACTTC. The V call is TRBV6-2 or TRBV6-3, the J call TRBJ2-7; 9 positions agree with TRBD2. Per germline, CDR1 MNHEY and CDR2 SVGEGT. The CDR3 totals 15 residues. The junction had 8 bases not matched to a gene; V was cut back by 2 bases and J by 6 bases.

The genes are TRBV5-6 and TRBJ2-7; 7 bases fit TRBD1. The trim removed 4 bases at V and 3 bases at J, leaving 4 bases unmatched. Germline V gives CDR1 SGHDT, CDR2 YYEEEE. The CDR3 is 13 amino acids. The CDR3, as DNA: TGTGCCAGCAGCCTTGGACAGGTCTACGAGCAGTACTTC. Its translation: CASSLGQVYEQYF.

This chain connects TRBV2 to TRBJ2-1, with a weak D call TRBD2 (5 bases). CDR3 size: 15 residues. Germline CDR1 reads SNHLY; CDR2 reads FYNNEI. V lost 3 bases and J 0 bases, leaving 9 bases between the germline ends. The CDR3 DNA is TGTGCCAGCAGTGATTCTGGGAGCTCCTACAATGAGCAGTTCTTC. Translated, it gives CASSDSGSSYNEQFF.

This chain uses TRBV6-5 with TRBJ1-1, with TRBD1 matching over 9 bases. The trim removed 6 bases at V and 4 bases at J, leaving 6 bases unmatched. This CDR3 contains 14 residues. Per the germline V gene, CDR1 is MNHEY and CDR2 is SVGAGI. CDR3 nucleotides: TGTGCCAGCAGGGACAGGGGATTGGGCACTGAAGCTTTCTTT. Translated, it gives CASRDRGLGTEAFF.

This chain links TRBV28 with TRBJ2-7, with 9 bases lining up with TRBD1. The junction had 7 bases not matched to a gene; V was cut back by 5 bases and J by 5 bases. The CDR3 length is 14 residues. Germline CDR1 is MDHEN and CDR2 is SYDVKM. The CDR3 DNA sequence: TGTGCCAGCAGTCCCCGGGACAGGGCACACGAGCAGTACTTC. Its protein product is CASSPRDRAHEQYF.

The gene calls are TRBV10-3 and TRBJ2-3; 8 bases fit TRBD2. The germline V gene encodes CDR1 ENHRY and CDR2 SYGVKD. The CDR3 loop spans 14 amino acids. Unmatched junction bases numbered 3, after V lost 2 bases and J lost 5 bases. The CDR3, as DNA: TGTGCCATCAGTGAGGGGACTAGTCAAGATACGCAGTATTTT. It is translated as CAISEGTSQDTQYF.

V and J are TRBV5-4 and TRBJ1-3, with 7 positions matching TRBD1. The CDR3 length is 16 residues. CDR1 and CDR2 (germline): SGHNT, YYREEE (reference sequence). V lost 4 bases to trimming and J lost 10 bases; unmatched junction nucleotides: 17. DNA of the CDR3: TGTGCCAGCAGCACCTCACAGGGGACTGGGACCCGGACCATATATTTT. Protein sequence: CASSTSQGTGTRTIYF.

V gene TRBV19 combines with J gene TRBJ2-1, with 10 bases aligning to TRBD2. Germline values: CDR1 LNHDA, CDR2 SQIVND (reference sequence). The CDR3 spans 16 residues. The V segment lost 3 bases and the J segment 3 bases; nucleotides outside the gene matches: 5. The CDR3 coding sequence is TGTGCCAGTAGTATCCGAGTAGCGGGAGGCTACAATGAGCAGTTCTTC. It yields the protein CASSIRVAGGYNEQFF.

V and J are TRBV1 and TRBJ2-2; TRBD2, the table's D call, lacks a check against the DNA. TRBV1 is recorded as a pseudogene. The CDR3 length is 16 residues. The CDR3 DNA reads TGCACCAGCAGGGGACTAGCGGGAGAGCACACCGGGGAGCTGTTTTTT. It translates to CTSRGLAGEHTGELFF.